This T cell receptor (beta chain) originates from a study of blood T cell repertoires in COVID-19. The assay was immunoSEQ multiplex PCR, and TCRdb's table has in-frame clones only and misses some. The data hold fewer than 350,000 clones, with around 90% observed a single time. The germline V gene has CDR1 SGHNT and CDR2 YENEEA. This CDR3 has 14 amino acids. Concerning this clone itself: A junction boundary mismatches the germline segment, possibly from a read error.

The TCR originated in a woman in her late teens or twenties with acute COVID-19. Sequencing was done on a sample of PBMCs or T cells enriched from blood (not recorded which). The rearrangement links TRBV11-3 to TRBJ2-2, with D hard to call. This CDR3 is CTSSSVAPQGELFF. In nucleotides, the CDR3 is TGTACCAGCAGCTCCGTAGCCCCCCAAGGGGAGCTGTTTTTT.